These 27 T cell receptor beta chains originate from one sample sequenced in a study of T cell changes during pregnancy in multiple sclerosis. The method was immunoSEQ multiplex PCR; TCRdb's version includes in-frame clones alone and lacks a portion of them. The table has 30,000 or so clones, over 75% seen once. Specimen: CD8+ T cells from peripheral blood mononuclear cells, collected after pregnancy. Receptors originate from a female donor with multiple sclerosis, enrolled in a pregnancy study.

The chain carries TRBV27 and TRBJ1-2; the D is unclear. The V gene lost 7 bases and the J gene lost 5 bases, with 20 bases spanning the gap. The CDR3 loop spans 15 amino acids. Germline assignment: CDR1 MNHEY and CDR2 SMNVEV (reference sequence). The CDR3 sequence: CASNTNAGNPYGYTF. CDR3 DNA sequence: TGTGCCAGCAACACGAATGCCGGGAACCCGTATGGCTACACCTTC.

This chain uses TRBV28 with TRBJ1-5, with D perhaps matching TRBD1 (6 bases). The CDR3 extends over 14 amino acids. Between the trimmed V and J ends, which lost 7 bases and 8 bases, there was a span of 18 bases. Germline lookup yields CDR1 MDHEN and CDR2 SYDVKM. The CDR3 loop reads CASTLDGGWEPQHF. The CDR3 nucleotides are TGTGCCAGCACCCTCGATGGGGGCTGGGAGCCCCAGCATTTT.

The rearrangement uses TRBV7-9 and TRBJ2-5; D gene ambiguous. The CDR3 spans 13 residues. Deletions cut 5 bases from V and 5 bases from J, with 12 bases between. CDR1 SEHNR and CDR2 FQNEAQ come from the germline V gene (reference sequence). CDR3 amino acids: CASSPREVETQYF. CDR3 DNA sequence: TGTGCCAGCAGCCCACGTGAGGTGGAGACCCAGTACTTC.

Sample share makes this clone medium-sized. This sequence joins TRBV11-2 and TRBJ1-2; D perhaps matches TRBD1 (5 bases). The V gene lost 4 bases and the J gene lost 5 bases, with 14 bases spanning the gap. The germline gives CDR1 SGHAT, CDR2 FQNNGV. This CDR3 is 14 amino acids long. In nucleotides, the CDR3 is TGTGCCAGCAGCTCACAGGATTCCCTATATGGCTACACCTTC. Encoded protein: CASSSQDSLYGYTF.

The genes are TRBV11-3 and TRBJ2-7; no definite D call. CDR1 is SGHNT, CDR2 YENEEA, per germline. The CDR3 contains 15 residues. V dropped 0 bases and J dropped 4 bases, with 13 bases sitting between them. The CDR3 DNA is TGTGCCAGCAGCTTAGATCGAGGCATTTGGTACGAGCAGTACTTC. This sequence encodes CASSLDRGIWYEQYF.

This chain links TRBV7-2 with TRBJ2-1; TRBD2 matches at 8 bases. The CDR3 is 15 residues long. Trimming removed 4 bases from V and 8 bases from J; junction bases left unmatched: 10. The germline CDR1 and CDR2 sequences are SGHTA and FQGNSA. The CDR3, as DNA: TGTGCCAGCAGCTACAGCGGGAGTATTATAGATGAGCAGTTCTTC. Translating gives CASSYSGSIIDEQFF.

The rearrangement links TRBV4-2 to TRBJ2-7, with 8 positions matching TRBD2. CDR3 length: 15 amino acids. Per germline, CDR1 LGHNA and CDR2 YNFKEQ. V shed 0 bases and J 4 bases; nucleotides not matched to a gene: 5. DNA of the CDR3: TGTGCCAGCAGCCAAGATCAGCGGGGGACGTACGAGCAGTACTTC. Amino acids: CASSQDQRGTYEQYF.

Only one count was recorded for this clone. The V call is TRBV9, the J call TRBJ1-1; TRBD1 might be the D (6 bases). V was trimmed by 1 base and J by 6 bases, leaving 16 bases between them. Germline lookup yields CDR1 SGDLS and CDR2 YYNGEE. The CDR3 is 15 amino acids. The CDR3: CASSVRGGVSAEAFF. The CDR3 DNA reads TGTGCCAGCAGCGTACGAGGGGGGGTGAGTGCTGAAGCTTTCTTT.

The chain combines TRBV7-3 with TRBJ2-5; 8 bases align to TRBD2. CDR3 length: 14 residues. V trimming: 5 bases; J trimming: 4 bases; junction bases outside the gene matches: 6. CDR1 is SGHTA, CDR2 FQGTGA, per germline. CDR3 nucleotides: TGTGCCAGCAGCCATACGGCGGGAGGAGAGACCCAGTACTTC. Translated, it gives CASSHTAGGETQYF.

This chain connects TRBV27 to TRBJ1-1; D uncertain. Germline lookup yields CDR1 MNHEY and CDR2 SMNVEV (reference sequence). The CDR3 runs to 16 residues. V lost 5 bases, J lost 0 bases, and 16 bases lay in between. CDR3 region: CASSTLSGGMNTEAFF. DNA for the CDR3: TGTGCCAGCAGTACCCTCTCGGGAGGCATGAACACTGAAGCTTTCTTT.

This chain joins TRBV7-9 and TRBJ2-1; 8 nucleotides agree with TRBD2. The CDR3 totals 17 residues. The junction had 6 bases not matched to a gene; V was cut back by 2 bases and J by 0 bases. CDR1 and CDR2 (germline): SEHNR, FQNEAQ (reference sequence). The DNA of the CDR3 is TGTGCCAGCAGCTTACCTCTTAGCGGGGACTCCTACAATGAGCAGTTCTTC. Amino acids: CASSLPLSGDSYNEQFF.

The chain carries TRBV4-3 and TRBJ1-2; 8 nucleotides agree with TRBD1. The V gene's germline CDR1 is LGHNA and CDR2 YSLEER. This CDR3 contains 18 residues. The trim removed 0 bases at V and 1 base at J, leaving 10 bases unmatched. The CDR3 bases are TGCGCCAGCAGCCAAGATCTGGGCAGGGGGCGAAATAACTATGGCTACACCTTC. This encodes CASSQDLGRGRNNYGYTF.

The chain combines TRBV9 with TRBJ2-2; 7 bases are shared with TRBD2. The CDR3 consists of 14 residues. V was pared by 3 bases and J by 2 bases, with 1 base of the junction left unmatched. Per the germline V gene, CDR1 is SGDLS and CDR2 is YYNGEE. The CDR3 protein is CASSETSNTGELFF. As DNA, the CDR3 is TGTGCCAGCAGCGAGACTAGCAACACCGGGGAGCTGTTTTTT.

The V call is TRBV21-1, the J call TRBJ2-5; the D call TRBD2 from the table was never checked on the DNA. TRBV21-1 is assigned pseudogene status. This CDR3 is 16 amino acids long. The CDR3 here is CASSKVDCLLPETQYF. CDR3 in DNA: TGTGCCAGCAGCAAAGTTGACTGCCTACTGCCAGAGACCCAGTACTTC.

The rearrangement uses TRBV15 and TRBJ2-3; 7 bases line up with TRBD1. The trim removed 1 base at V and 4 bases at J, leaving 5 bases unmatched. This CDR3 is built from 15 residues. Germline V lookup: CDR1 LNHNV, CDR2 YYDKDF (reference sequence). CDR3 bases: TGTGCCACCAGCAGAGCGACAGGGACCCCAGATACGCAGTATTTT. Translating it yields CATSRATGTPDTQYF.

This chain uses TRBV2 with TRBJ2-1; possibly TRBD2 for D (5 bases). Germline loops: CDR1 SNHLY, CDR2 FYNNEI. V lost 7 bases and J lost 7, with 14 bases in between. This CDR3 region has 13 residues. This CDR3 is CASIEGRENEQFF. CDR3 nucleotides: TGTGCCAGCATCGAGGGTAGAGAAAATGAGCAGTTCTTC.

This clone was seen once. The chain uses TRBV9 and TRBJ2-2; TRBD1 aligns across 9 bases. This CDR3 is built from 16 residues. Trimming at V came to 0 bases and at J to 6 bases, leaving 6 bases not matched to a gene. From germline, CDR1 is SGDLS and CDR2 YYNGEE. CDR3 residues: CASSVGRDRVSGELFF. In DNA, the CDR3 is TGTGCCAGCAGCGTAGGGCGGGACAGGGTGTCCGGGGAGCTGTTTTTT.

The V call is TRBV19, the J call TRBJ2-7, with 10 bases fitting TRBD1. V shed 4 bases, J shed 4 bases, and the junction held 4 bases outside the gene matches. In germline, CDR1 is LNHDA, CDR2 SQIVND (reference sequence). The CDR3 has 14 residues. The CDR3 protein is CASSTDRGIYEQYF. CDR3 nucleotides: TGTGCCAGTAGTACGGACAGGGGGATTTACGAGCAGTACTTC.

The chain couples TRBV4-3 to TRBJ2-1; TRBD2 matches 8 bases. The V gene's germline CDR1 is LGHNA and CDR2 YSLEER. CDR3 length: 17 residues. With 0 bases clipped from V and 4 bases from J, the junction kept 8 bases outside the gene matches. The CDR3 DNA sequence: TGCGCCAGCAGCCAAGATAGAGAACTAGCGGATTACAATGAGCAGTTCTTC. Its protein is CASSQDRELADYNEQFF.

The chain uses TRBV29-1 and TRBJ1-3; D uncertain. This CDR3 has 12 amino acids. The germline V gene has CDR1 SQVTM and CDR2 ANQGSEA. V lost 7 bases and J lost 0, with 7 bases in between. The CDR3 loop is CSASSSGNTIYF. CDR3 DNA sequence: TGCAGCGCTTCCAGCTCTGGAAACACCATATATTTT.

This clone was counted ten times or more. This rearrangement joins TRBV28 to TRBJ2-3, with a tentative D call TRBD2 (6 bases). Trimming removed 5 bases at V and 1 base at J, with 13 bases between. The CDR3 runs to 15 residues. CDR1 MDHEN and CDR2 SYDVKM come from the germline V gene. The CDR3 spells CASSARDSGTDTQYF. CDR3 sequence (DNA): TGTGCCAGCAGTGCCCGGGACTCGGGCACAGATACGCAGTATTTT.

V usage is TRBV15 and J usage is TRBJ2-7; 9 nucleotides match TRBD1. Losses at the gene ends were 0 bases for V and 5 bases for J; bases not matched to a gene: 2. The CDR3 is 14 amino acids. Germline V gives CDR1 LNHNV, CDR2 YYDKDF (reference sequence). CDR3 loop: CATSREGQGNEQYF. CDR3 bases: TGTGCCACCAGCAGAGAAGGACAGGGGAACGAGCAGTACTTC.

The gene calls are TRBV7-2 and TRBJ2-1; tentatively, D is TRBD2 (6 bases). The CDR3 sequence is 15 residues long. V was shortened by 1 base and J by 1 base, with 8 bases between the two germline ends. The germline gives CDR1 SGHTA, CDR2 FQGNSA. The CDR3 region has the DNA TGTGCCAGCAGCTTAGGCGGGACTTCCTACAATGAGCAGTTCTTC. Translated: CASSLGGTSYNEQFF.

The rearrangement uses TRBV4-2 and TRBJ1-4; 9 positions match TRBD1. Germline V gives CDR1 LGHNA, CDR2 YNFKEQ. CDR3 size: 15 residues. The junction had 4 bases not matched to a gene; V was cut back by 0 bases and J by 8 bases. CDR3 bases: TGTGCCAGCAGCCAAGATAACAGGGGGCCGGAAAAACTGTTTTTT. Translation gives CASSQDNRGPEKLFF.

This chain connects TRBV5-6 to TRBJ1-1, with TRBD1 identical over 9 bases. Germline CDR1 SGHDT, CDR2 YYEEEE. J lost 6 bases, V lost 5 bases, and 8 bases had no gene match. The CDR3 runs 14 residues. The CDR3 reads CASRPGTGSPEAFF. CDR3 bases: TGTGCCAGCAGGCCCGGGACAGGGTCCCCTGAAGCTTTCTTT.

This clone was observed once. The gene calls are TRBV4-3 and TRBJ2-7, with 9 bases identical to TRBD1. CDR1 LGHNA and CDR2 YSLEER come from the germline V gene. The length of the CDR3 is 16 residues. V lost 0 bases, J lost 6 bases, and 9 bases stayed unmatched. CDR3 DNA sequence: TGCGCCAGCAGCCAAGACTTGGGACAGGGACCAGGCGAGCAGTACTTC. Its protein is CASSQDLGQGPGEQYF.

This clone was counted a few times. The V and J genes are TRBV28 and TRBJ2-7, with 7 bases aligning to TRBD2. In germline, CDR1 is MDHEN, CDR2 SYDVKM. V lost 8 bases to trimming and J lost 6 bases; unmatched junction nucleotides: 13. The CDR3 runs 14 residues. Here the CDR3 DNA reads TGTGCCAGCCATCCCGGCGGGAGTGAGACCGAGCAGTACTTC. This translates into CASHPGGSETEQYF.